The subject of this entry is one TCR beta chain. This clone was counted a few times. There is no known antigen for this receptor. No much larger clone is present one base from it, and per-base qualities are unavailable. The sample comes from a study of cytomegalovirus exposure and HLA in healthy donors (dated by TCRdb to about 2017). General notes on the study: According to an earlier analysis of several hundred of the donors, roughly 180 million T cells yielded roughly 110 million unique TCR beta sequences and 276 Gb of sequence data. An early release covering approximately 600 HLA-typed donors comprised about 300 gigabases of sequencing data and roughly 85 million unique TCR sequences. Of the roughly 400 genotyped donors, approximately 81% were placed in the genetic ancestry cluster associated with self-reported Caucasian donors. The study aimed to test whether cataloging public T cell receptors could reveal signatures of past pathogen exposure. The study profiled the T cell repertoires of 500 to 800 subjects by immunosequencing and related them to cytomegalovirus serostatus. Along with the roughly 670-subject first cohort, a separate validation cohort of over a hundred different subjects was used. The study combined high-throughput TCR immunosequencing, statistical association of individual TCRs with disease status, and machine learning to predict cytomegalovirus infection status. A later analysis re-examined previously published TCR beta repertoires from about 700 donors and added high-resolution HLA genotyping to investigate patterns of TCR occurrence. The later analysis used no new phenotypic data to find candidate immune exposures, relying instead on TCR beta sequences and their occurrence across donors. In an earlier analysis of 587 of the donors, high-throughput TCR beta sequencing was used to judge whether each TCR beta V gene segment behaved as functional or pseudogenic. Donor age, sex, ethnicity and CMV serostatus were compiled alongside the repertoire data. In a later genetic analysis, genome-wide SNP genotypes for about 55% of the 666 donors were used, and that subset was treated as a discovery cohort. All discovery cohort repertoires had been generated using a single sequencing platform. Class I and class II HLA loci were covered by the typing at four-digit resolution. The number of typed donors differed by locus: about 620-640 for A, B, C, DRB1 and DQB1; 522 for DQA1; roughly 600 for DPA1; and about 450 for DPB1. Four to six DR-DQ haplotypes were handled as single units for association and clustering, since linkage in the cohort was strong. Among about 390 genotyped donors of the cohort, an average of roughly 240,000 unique TCR beta nucleotide sequences were sequenced per donor, 15% to 20% of them non-productive. What the work shows at the level of the full study, not this receptor alone: For the cohort, immune exposure information was limited to CMV serostatus. A later genetic analysis associated a missense DCLRE1C variant with V-gene and J-gene trimming of TCR beta chains, and an independent cohort replicated the association. A total of fewer than 200 TCR beta chains were listed by the study as associated with cytomegalovirus. While some public TCRs were present in many individuals, most TCR sequences turned up only very rarely across donors. Because the 87-base-pair reads could not distinguish some IMGT-functional V segments, including TRBV6-2 and TRBV6-3, those segments were excluded. In a later analysis, several top co-occurrence clusters were reported to appear linked to parvovirus B19, influenza, CMV and Epstein-Barr virus. In this cohort, only TCR beta chains were sequenced, and detectable features were limited by the absence of alpha or paired-chain data. The classifier was reported to diagnose cytomegalovirus status with high specificity and sensitivity in both the original and validation cohorts. In a later analysis, TCR association rates were found to vary across HLA loci, with the most associated TCRs seen for DRB1 alleles and the fewest for HLA-C alleles. The sequencing pipeline was judged likely to have produced a cluster of highly shared sequence variants as a technical artifact. In a later genetic analysis, fewer N-insertions in productive TCRs were reported among donors in an Asian-associated ancestry cluster than the roughly 700-donor mean. Because HLA typing was missing for some donors at each locus, association tests included only the typed subset. Strong co-occurrence of HLA alleles, especially DR and DQ, made assigning TCR associations to individual alleles difficult. A few of the identified cytomegalovirus-associated TCR beta chains were confirmed in vitro to be specific for cytomegalovirus antigens. Correlated functional status among segregating V segments might reflect linkage disequilibrium, but an unknown experimental factor could not be ruled out. Compared with equally common non-associated chains, HLA-associated TCR beta chains in a later analysis were more clonally expanded and had lower generation probabilities. Because counts were too low, seventeen rarely observed V segments, including chromosome 9 orphons, were left out of the earlier analysis of 587 of the donors. A further reported finding was that TCR beta sequences accurately predicted the HLA-A and HLA-B alleles for most subjects in the first cohort. According to a later analysis, most CMV-associated TCR beta chains appeared to be HLA-restricted, and the HLA associations seemed to be driven largely by CMV exposure. The presence/absence analyses assumed that sequencing depth was roughly uniform across donors, and that assumption may not be true. In an earlier analysis of over 550 of the donors, most TCR beta V segments were observed in productive rearrangements about 87% or about 30% of the time, broadly matching IMGT annotations. The authors suggested that the approach could potentially be extended to other disease states and immunological phenotypes. In a later analysis, 15,000 to 20,000 TCR beta sequences were associated with specific HLA alleles at a false discovery rate of 0.05.

From the germline V gene (reference sequence), CDR1 is LNHDA and CDR2 is SQIVND. V is trimmed back by 5 bases and J by 5 bases, and the junction contains 12 bases that no gene match accounts for. Inclusive of the bounding cysteine and phenylalanine, the CDR3 is 17 residues long. The CDR3 DNA has 51 bases and is translated from base 1. The cohort consisted of approximately 670 healthy bone marrow donors. At the time of sampling, all cohort members were nominally healthy, though unrecorded immune exposures were likely present. The donor tested CMV seronegative, placing the donor among the roughly 340 seronegative members of the cohort. A peripheral blood sample was collected from each donor, and TCR beta sequencing was performed on peripheral blood mononuclear cells. The Qiagen DNeasy Blood Extraction Kit was used to extract genomic DNA from the blood cell samples. The method was the immunoSEQ multiplex PCR assay. For the multiplex PCR, a mixture combining 60 forward primers for TCR Vbeta segments and 13 reverse primers for TCR Jbeta segments was used. The CDR3 region of rearranged TCR beta genes was amplified from genomic DNA by a multiplex PCR assay. The Illumina HiSeq System was used to sequence the amplified TCR beta libraries as 87-base-pair reads. The study's own analysis went as follows. A later analysis counted some 74 million unique TCR beta chains across the 666 repertoires, and some 11 million of these chains were shared by at least two donors. A nearest-neighbor algorithm error-corrected the raw reads and collapsed the reads into unique sequences, merging closely related sequences to remove PCR and sequencing errors. Alignment of CDR3 sequences to IMGT reference sequences was used to assign V, D and J gene segments. For a sequence to be retained, at least a six-nucleotide match to both a V gene segment and a J gene segment was required. Rearrangements were classified as productive when the CDR3 lacked stop codons and remained in frame with V and J, and all other rearrangements were classified as non-productive. CDR3 was defined according to IMGT convention as the region running from the second conserved V-encoded cysteine to the conserved J-encoded phenylalanine. Sequences without an unambiguous match to a single V gene segment were excluded from the earlier analysis of about 640 of the donors. In an earlier analysis of some 590 of the donors, a V segment was called functional when productive rearrangements were above 56.7%, and segregating when the standard deviation between donors exceeded 5%. A statistical classification framework was built to diagnose cytomegalovirus status from the catalog of TCR beta chain sequences. A later analysis assigned V and J genes by comparing TCR nucleotide sequences with IMGT/GENE-DB human TR gene sequences. The TCRdist pipeline was used in a later analysis to assign CDR3 sequences and most-parsimonious VDJ recombination scenarios. A later analysis defined each TCR beta chain by its CDR3 amino acid sequence plus V-gene family, and excluded reads lacking a unique V-gene family. A later analysis removed roughly 590 highly shared, low-generation-probability nucleotide sequences to deal with suspected cross-contamination and a sequencing artifact. In a later analysis, a clonal expansion index for each public chain was calculated from normalized within-repertoire ranks of inferred template counts. In a later analysis, generation probabilities were computed using a VDJ recombination model fitted to out-of-frame rearrangements, and the results were checked against IGoR. Hypergeometric tests were used in a later analysis to score TCR-TCR, TCR-HLA and TCR-CMV co-occurrence, with a repertoire-size bias correction applied to the TCR pairs. A later analysis estimated false discovery rates by permuting HLA or CMV assignments 20 times. In a later analysis, co-occurring TCRs were grouped using DBSCAN, and TCRdist sequence similarity was added for clustering within HLA-allele-positive subsets. For co-occurrence clustering, repertoires with fewer than 30,000 or more than 120,000 public chains were excluded, along with four to six repertoires with anomalous nucleotide sharing. As stored in TCRdb, this immuneACCESS dataset retains in-frame rearrangements with V and J assigned. A fraction of the clones does not appear; measured against another copy, unresolved V genes explain less than half of the discrepancy, and the remainder lacks a known reason. Clonal size and the V and J genes are those of that table, whereas D and trimming came from the DNA. Within this sample are 130,000 or so clones, with roughly 80% of them counted one time only. The top ten constitute more than 2% of the sample.

Recombination connected TRBV19 to TRBJ1-6; 7 nucleotides in the junction match TRBD1. Sequencing input: PBMCs. The receptor was isolated from a man aged 25 to 40 in good health and CMV-seronegative. The CDR3 protein sequence reads: CASSLRQGFSNNSPLHF. The bases read TGTGCCAGTAGTCTCCGACAGGGTTTTTCGAATAATTCACCCCTCCACTTT.